The 24 T cell receptor beta chains below were found in one sample sequenced in a study of regulatory T cells in long-lasting Graves disease. Noted time point: newly diagnosed GD, antithyroid drugs for less than 3 months. Preparation of the TCR library used RNA extracted from PBMCs. To make TCR beta libraries, researchers used iRepertoire HTBI primers and Arm-PCR of CDR3 regions. A single record per CDR3 protein comes from TCRdb applying MiXCR to the multiplex PCR reads. The data hold fewer than 500,000 distinct CDR3 sequences, with 15% to 20% observed a single time. The sample was also reused in another study, on T cells in Graves' hyperthyroidism and ophthalmopathy.

Sample: peripheral blood mononuclear cells (PBMCs), taken at new diagnosis, from a patient treated with antithyroid drugs. The receptors here all came from a man aged 35-49 years with Graves disease.

This clonotype was seen a handful of times. V usage is TRBV3-1 and J usage is TRBJ2-3; D is unclear. Germline V lookup: CDR1 LGHDT, CDR2 YNNKEL (reference sequence). This CDR3 has 16 residues. Trimming cost V 0 bases and J 4 bases, with 14 bases left between them. The CDR3 is CASSQDPRGPADTQYF. The DNA of the CDR3 is TGTGCCAGCAGCCAAGACCCCCGTGGGCCGGCAGATACGCAGTATTTT.

This clonotype was observed at least ten times. The chain joins TRBV2 to TRBJ2-1, with 10 bases aligning to TRBD2. This CDR3 has 13 amino acids. Germline lookup yields CDR1 SNHLY and CDR2 FYNNEI. With 4 bases clipped from V and 15 bases from J, the junction kept 9 bases outside the gene matches. CDR3 protein: CASSGLAGVETFF. The CDR3 nucleotides read TGTGCCAGCAGTGGGCTAGCGGGAGTGGAGACGTTCTTC.

V usage is TRBV5-1 and J usage is TRBJ2-7; 8 bases are shared with TRBD1. V gave up 1 base and J gave up 7 bases; unmatched junction bases: 10. Germline CDR1 SGHRS, CDR2 YFSETQ. The CDR3 is made up of 15 amino acids. CDR3 nucleotides: TGCGCCAGCAGCTTGTCGGCAGGGGGCTTTTATGAGCAGTACTTC. Translating it yields CASSLSAGGFYEQYF.

This clonotype was counted ten times or more. The rearrangement links TRBV11-1 to TRBJ2-7, with D uncertain. V lost 5 bases, J lost 4 bases, and 12 bases lay in between. The CDR3 extends over 13 amino acids. In germline, CDR1 is SGHAT, CDR2 FQDESV (reference sequence). CDR3 coding DNA: TGTGCCAGCAGCGGTAAGGCGTTTTACGAGCAGTACTTC. Its protein product is CASSGKAFYEQYF.

The chain carries TRBV20-1 and TRBJ2-3, with D tentatively TRBD2 (6 bases). V shed 0 bases and J shed 3 bases, with 13 bases lying between them. Germline assignment: CDR1 DFQATT and CDR2 SNEGSKA (reference sequence). The CDR3 has 15 amino acids. CDR3 protein: CSARDLRDSTDTQYF. DNA of the CDR3: TGCAGTGCTAGAGACCTCCGGGACTCGACAGATACGCAGTATTTT.

This rearrangement joins TRBV29-1 to TRBJ2-7; 7 bases agree with TRBD2. V was pared by 2 bases and J by 4 bases, with 17 bases of the junction left unmatched. The CDR3 length is 17 residues. Germline V gene sequence: CDR1 SQVTM, CDR2 ANQGSEA. The CDR3 region is CSVELGKGRASQYEQYF. The CDR3, as DNA: TGCAGCGTTGAACTGGGTAAAGGGAGGGCCTCTCAATACGAGCAGTACTTC.

This clonotype was counted ten times or more. The rearrangement uses TRBV20-1 and TRBJ2-3; 8 nucleotides line up with TRBD2. V shed 0 bases, J shed 8 bases, and the junction held 4 bases outside the gene matches. The CDR3 has 13 amino acids. CDR1 is DFQATT and CDR2 is SNEGSKA in the germline V gene (reference sequence). CDR3 amino acids: CSARDYGGGTQYF. The CDR3 nucleotides read TGCAGTGCTAGAGATTACGGGGGGGGTACGCAGTATTTT.

This clonotype was seen ten or more times. The chain is built from TRBV6-1 and TRBJ2-1; the match to TRBD2 covers 12 bases. Germline V gene sequence: CDR1 MNHNS, CDR2 SASEGT. After removal of 7 bases from V and 4 bases from J, the junction contained 5 bases not matched to a gene. The CDR3 has 15 amino acids. This chain's CDR3 is CASNLLAGGYNEQFF. CDR3 bases: TGTGCCAGCAACCTACTAGCGGGAGGATACAATGAGCAGTTCTTC.

This chain links TRBV4-1 with TRBJ1-4; TRBD1 might be the D (6 bases). The CDR3 length is 15 residues. Germline lookup yields CDR1 MGHRA and CDR2 YSYEKL. The germline V and J ends were trimmed by 0 bases and 8 bases, with 13 bases remaining between them. The CDR3 bases are TGCGCCAGCAGCCAAGAGGGACACTCACGGGAAAAACTGTTTTTT. Its protein is CASSQEGHSREKLFF.

This clonotype was counted between two and nine times. This chain connects TRBV11-2 to TRBJ2-5; possibly TRBD1 for D (5 bases). This CDR3 comprises 14 residues. V lost 0 bases and J lost 4, with 9 bases in between. Germline lookup yields CDR1 SGHAT and CDR2 FQNNGV. CDR3 protein: CASSLDRVAETQYF. In nucleotides, the CDR3 is TGTGCCAGCAGCTTAGACAGGGTCGCAGAGACCCAGTACTTC. The full variable domain, rest sourced from reference TRBV11-2 and TRBJ2-5, is EAGVAQSPRYKIIEKRQSVAFWCNPISGHATLYWYQQILGQGPKLLIQFQNNGVVDDSQLPKDRFSAERLKGVDSTLKIQPAKLEDSAVYLCASSLDRVAETQYFGPGTRLLVL.

This clonotype was picked up many times. This chain joins TRBV2 and TRBJ1-6; tentative D call: TRBD1 (5 bases). CDR1 is SNHLY and CDR2 is FYNNEI in the germline V gene. V was shortened by 1 base and J by 0 bases, with 13 bases between the two germline ends. The CDR3 is 18 residues long. The DNA for the CDR3 is TGTGCCAGCAGTGAAGTCGCGGGACTTAGCTCCTATAATTCACCCCTCCACTTT. Protein product: CASSEVAGLSSYNSPLHF.

This clonotype was detected a few times. The chain is built from TRBV6-2 or TRBV6-3 and TRBJ2-3, with a weak D call TRBD2 (5 bases). The CDR3 has 14 amino acids. The V gene's germline CDR1 is MNHEY and CDR2 SVGEGT. The V end lost 6 bases, the J end lost 3 bases, and 13 bases lay between the germline ends. CDR3 residues: CASRYLASTDTQYF. Written as DNA, the CDR3 is TGTGCCAGCAGATATCTAGCTTCGACAGATACGCAGTATTTT.

This clonotype was detected only a few times. V is TRBV27 and J is TRBJ2-4; D may be TRBD2 (5 bases). This CDR3 is 17 amino acids long. Germline values: CDR1 MNHEY, CDR2 SMNVEV (reference sequence). Trimming shortened V by 6 bases and J by 6 bases, and 24 bases separated the two germline ends. CDR3 loop: CASRTAMDSSVSNIQYF. The CDR3 DNA is TGTGCCAGCAGAACTGCGATGGACTCATCAGTGTCAAACATTCAGTACTTC.

This clonotype has at least ten counts. The gene calls are TRBV12-3 or TRBV12-4 and TRBJ2-7; a possible D gene is TRBD1 (6 bases). V lost 6 bases, J lost 6 bases, and 18 bases lay in between. CDR3 size: 14 residues. As DNA, the CDR3 is TGTGCCAGCAGACCAACAGGGAGAAGGAGCGAGCAGTACTTC. Amino acids: CASRPTGRRSEQYF.

This clonotype showed up just once. V gene TRBV3-1 combines with J gene TRBJ2-5; no clear D gene. There are 15 residues in the CDR3. V lost 6 bases, J lost 9 bases, and 23 bases lay in between. The germline CDR1 and CDR2 sequences are LGHDT and YNNKEL (reference sequence). CDR3 protein: CASSPRLGLRVPQYF. The CDR3 bases are TGTGCCAGCAGTCCTCGACTGGGGTTGCGAGTCCCCCAGTACTTC.

This clonotype was counted between two and nine times. The chain uses TRBV11-2 and TRBJ2-7; D is ambiguous. The CDR3 totals 15 residues. V lost 5 bases and J 0 bases, leaving 14 bases between the germline ends. Germline-derived CDR1 and CDR2 are SGHAT and FQNNGV. The chain's CDR3 is CASSPLSRSSYEQYF. The CDR3 region has the DNA TGTGCCAGCAGCCCACTAAGCAGGAGCTCCTACGAGCAGTACTTC.

This clonotype occurred a few times. The chain is built from TRBV20-1 and TRBJ2-1; 10 bases align to TRBD2. The length of the CDR3 is 16 residues. Trimming cost V 0 bases and J 5 bases; bases outside gene matches: 7. Germline-derived CDR1 and CDR2 are DFQATT and SNEGSKA (reference sequence). The CDR3 loop reads CSARDFLAGVNNEQFF. CDR3 nucleotides: TGCAGTGCTAGAGATTTCCTAGCGGGAGTGAACAATGAGCAGTTCTTC.

The J gene is TRBJ2-2, the V gene TRBV18; the match to TRBD1 covers 9 bases. Germline V lookup: CDR1 KGHSH, CDR2 LQKENI. This CDR3 spans 16 amino acids. V lost 4 bases, J lost 1 base, and 4 bases stayed unmatched. Here the CDR3 DNA reads TGTGCCAGCTCACTCGGACAGGGGCTGAACACCGGGGAGCTGTTTTTT. As protein: CASSLGQGLNTGELFF.

In this sample, this clonotype turned up a few times. The chain carries TRBV7-9 and TRBJ1-3, with D uncertain. Trimming left V 3 bases short and J 4 bases short, with 22 bases between. CDR3 size: 18 residues. Germline CDR1 reads SEHNR; CDR2 reads FQNEAQ (reference sequence). CDR3 protein: CASSLIVPGEVAGNTIYF. The CDR3 bases are TGTGCCAGCAGCTTGATCGTCCCAGGAGAGGTGGCCGGAAACACCATATATTTT.

This clonotype was recorded at least ten times. This chain joins TRBV12-3 or TRBV12-4 and TRBJ2-7; D is perhaps TRBD2 (6 bases). The CDR3 covers 14 residues. V was trimmed by 6 bases and J by 3 bases, leaving 15 bases between them. Written as DNA, the CDR3 is TGTGCCAGCAGAGCCGGGACTGGGGTCTACGAGCAGTACTTC. Translation gives CASRAGTGVYEQYF.

This clonotype was detected ten times or more. V gene TRBV3-1 combines with J gene TRBJ2-2, with TRBD2 identical over 10 bases. The CDR3 runs 16 residues. V shed 5 bases and J 5 bases; nucleotides not matched to a gene: 8. Germline V gene lookup returns CDR1 LGHDT and CDR2 YNNKEL (reference sequence). The CDR3 region has the DNA TGTGCCAGCAGCAGGAGCGGGAGGGCCCGGACCGGGGAGCTGTTTTTT. Protein product: CASSRSGRARTGELFF.

This chain links TRBV20-1 with TRBJ1-1; D perhaps matches TRBD1 (5 bases). Trimming took off 3 bases at V and 5 bases at J, with 16 bases between the two ends. Germline V gene sequence: CDR1 DFQATT, CDR2 SNEGSKA (reference sequence). CDR3 length equals 14 residues. Written as DNA, the CDR3 is TGCAGTGCTAGCAATCCGCATGGGGGGACTGAAGCTTTCTTT. Amino acid sequence: CSASNPHGGTEAFF.

V is TRBV27 and J is TRBJ2-5; maybe TRBD1 (6 bases). V was trimmed by 6 bases and J by 3 bases, leaving 11 bases between them. CDR3 length: 13 residues. CDR1 and CDR2 from the germline V gene are MNHEY and SMNVEV (reference sequence). The CDR3 is CASSDRNKETQYF. In nucleotides, the CDR3 is TGTGCCAGCAGCGACAGGAATAAAGAGACCCAGTACTTC.

For this clonotype: Relative to the germline gene, one junction end is altered; a read error may explain this. The chain carries TRBV7-9 and TRBJ2-1; 10 bases fit TRBD2. The CDR3 is 17 amino acids. Germline lookup yields CDR1 SEHNR and CDR2 FQNEAQ (reference sequence). The CDR3 region has the DNA TGTGCCAGCGGCTTAGCGGGGGGCGGCGGGAGTTACAATGAGCAGTTCTTC. Translation gives CASGLAGGGGSYNEQFF.